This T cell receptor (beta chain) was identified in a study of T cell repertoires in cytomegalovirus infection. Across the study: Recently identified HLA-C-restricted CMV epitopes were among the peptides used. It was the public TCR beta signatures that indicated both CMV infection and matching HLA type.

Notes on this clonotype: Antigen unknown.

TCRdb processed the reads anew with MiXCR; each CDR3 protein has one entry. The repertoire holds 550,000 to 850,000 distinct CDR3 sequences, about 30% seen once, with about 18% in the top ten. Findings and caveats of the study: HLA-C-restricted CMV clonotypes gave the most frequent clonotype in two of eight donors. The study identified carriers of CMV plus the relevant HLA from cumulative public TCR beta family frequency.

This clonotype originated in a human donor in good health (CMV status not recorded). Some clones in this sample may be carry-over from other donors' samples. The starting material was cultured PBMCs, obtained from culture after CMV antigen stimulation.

The CDR3 sequence: CASSLDSSSSYNSPLHF. DNA of the CDR3: TGTGCCAGCAGCTTGGACAGCTCGAGCTCCTATAATTCACCCCTCCACTTT. V and J are TRBV7-9 and TRBJ1-6, with D maybe TRBD1 (6 bases). The CDR3 runs 17 residues. The germline V and J ends were trimmed by 3 bases and 0 bases, with 12 bases remaining between them. Germline CDR1 is SEHNR and CDR2 is FQNEAQ (reference sequence).